This T cell receptor (beta chain) comes out of a study of Ad26.COV2.S vaccination and SARS-CoV-2 variants. Data came from immunoSEQ multiplex PCR; TCRdb stores just in-frame clones and leaves some out. The sample consists of about 350,000 clones, more than 75% of them appearing once. The CDR3 sequence is 15 residues long. In germline, CDR1 is SGDLS, CDR2 YYNGEE. The ends were cut back, 0 bases at V and 5 bases at J, with 12 bases in the middle. This clone came up once. Treatment denoted: 15 to 20 received Ad26.COV2.S at low or high dose, single or two shots; 5 received placebo; per-sample allocation not given. Vaccine and placebo recipients were sampled on day 63 after the first injection.

The TCR sequence derives from a person between 18 and 59 years old who received the Ad26.COV2.S COVID-19 vaccine or a placebo. This chain joins TRBV9 and TRBJ2-1; D is perhaps TRBD2 (6 bases). Specimen: peripheral blood, collected in a trial of Ad26.COV2.S vaccine versus placebo. CDR3 region: CASSVAGGVHNEQFF. CDR3 nucleotide sequence: TGTGCCAGCAGCGTAGCTGGCGGGGTTCACAATGAGCAGTTCTTC.